This T cell receptor (beta chain) was found in a study of cytomegalovirus exposure and HLA in healthy donors. Study-wide results and caveats: Both high specificity and high sensitivity reportedly marked the classifier's diagnosis of cytomegalovirus status. In a later analysis, donors in an Asian-associated ancestry cluster reportedly had fewer N-insertions in productive TCRs than the cohort mean.

PCR was performed using 60 Vbeta and 13 Jbeta primers. The method was immunoSEQ multiplex PCR; TCRdb's version includes in-frame clones alone and lacks a portion of them. Of about 160,000 clones listed, 60% to 85% are singletons. Healthy bone marrow donors made up the donor group. Note on this clone: The antigen is undetermined.

CDR3 length: 15 residues. Germline CDR1 is MNHEY and CDR2 is SMNVEV (reference sequence). Losses at the gene ends were 4 bases for V and 5 bases for J; bases not matched to a gene: 9. The V and J genes are TRBV27 and TRBJ2-5; 8 positions match TRBD1. This receptor was obtained from a woman aged 40 to 50 in good health and CMV-seronegative. What was sequenced was PBMCs. The CDR3 bases are TGTGCCAGCAGTTCAAGGCAGGGGGCTGAGGAGACCCAGTACTTC. Its translation: CASSSRQGAEETQYF.